A selection of T cell receptor beta chains follows, all from one sample in a study of OX40 agonist ivuxolimab in advanced cancers. The table came from immunoSEQ multiplex PCR; TCRdb's copy has only in-frame clones and leaves some out. In the table there are some 95,000 clones, roughly nine tenths of which are singletons. The input for sequencing was CD4+ or CD8+ T cells sorted from blood, taken in a trial of the OX40 agonist ivuxolimab. These receptors all stem from an adult with an advanced solid tumor such as melanoma, head and neck, liver or kidney cancer. Both conserved end residues are part of each CDR3. The D gene is left open where the match is weak. A row's size may be missing; if present it is once, few, many or a size class.

D gene	clone size	V gene	J gene	CDR3 protein	CDR3 DNA
TRBD1	-	TRBV9	TRBJ2-2	CASSARTGGNTGELFF	TGTGCCAGCAGCGCCCGGACAGGGGGAAACACCGGGGAGCTGTTTTTT
-	-	TRBV2	TRBJ2-3	CASSEVTSRDTQYF	TGTGCCAGCAGTGAAGTGACGTCTAGGGATACGCAGTATTTT
-	-	TRBV19	TRBJ1-5	CASSGQLNQPQHF	TGTGCCAGCTCAGGACAGCTCAATCAGCCCCAGCATTTT
-	-	TRBV18	TRBJ1-1	CASSQGENTEAFF	TGTGCCAGCTCACAAGGGGAGAACACTGAAGCTTTCTTT
-	-	TRBV4-2	TRBJ1-4	CASSQDSRENEKLFF	TGTGCCAGCAGCCAAGACTCGAGGGAGAATGAAAAACTGTTTTTT
TRBD2	-	TRBV18	TRBJ2-1	CASSLRTSGEVRNEQFF	TGTGCCAGCTCACTCAGGACTAGCGGGGAGGTACGCAATGAGCAGTTCTTC
-	few	TRBV7-2	TRBJ2-1	CASSPNKPYNEQFF	TGTGCCAGCAGCCCCAATAAACCTTACAATGAGCAGTTCTTC
TRBD1	-	TRBV28	TRBJ1-2	CASSLTGRSYGYTF	TGTGCCAGCAGTTTGACAGGGAGAAGCTATGGCTACACCTTC
TRBD2	-	TRBV19	TRBJ2-3	CASSTGLAPPADTQYF	TGTGCCAGTTCCACGGGACTAGCTCCTCCGGCGGATACGCAGTATTTT
-	-	TRBV6-4	TRBJ2-5	CASRSGQSTIQETQYF	TGTGCCAGCAGATCCGGACAGTCCACGATCCAAGAGACCCAGTACTTC
-	-	TRBV12-5	TRBJ2-3	CASGLQDTQYF	TGTGCTAGTGGTTTACAAGATACGCAGTATTTT
-	-	TRBV4-1	TRBJ2-7	CASSQDGIYEQYF	TGCGCCAGCAGCCAAGATGGCATCTACGAGCAGTACTTC
-	few	TRBV28	TRBJ1-2	CASSLARGSGYTF	TGTGCCAGCAGTTTGGCCAGGGGTTCTGGCTACACCTTC
TRBD2	-	TRBV5-4	TRBJ2-3	CASSQGTSESTDTQYF	TGTGCCAGCAGCCAGGGGACTAGCGAGAGCACAGATACGCAGTATTTT
TRBD1	-	TRBV5-4	TRBJ2-2	CASSPRGSNTGELFF	TGTGCCAGCAGCCCCAGGGGGTCGAACACCGGGGAGCTGTTTTTT
-	-	TRBV6-1	TRBJ1-2	CASSSDGRGYGYTF	TGTGCCAGCAGTTCGGACGGAAGAGGCTATGGCTACACCTTC
TRBD1	-	TRBV18	TRBJ2-1	CASSPMTGSYNEQFF	TGTGCCAGCTCACCGATGACAGGGTCCTACAATGAGCAGTTCTTC
TRBD1	-	TRBV19	TRBJ2-5	CASSTQGARTQYF	TGTGCCAGTAGTACACAGGGGGCTCGGACCCAGTACTTC
TRBD2	few	TRBV28	TRBJ2-1	CASSPIRSSGNDNEQFF	TGTGCCAGCAGCCCTATCCGGAGCAGCGGGAACGACAATGAGCAGTTCTTC
-	-	TRBV2	TRBJ2-6	CASSGGQTSGANVLTF	TGTGCCAGCAGTGGGGGGCAGACCTCTGGGGCCAACGTCCTGACTTTC
TRBD2	-	TRBV6-4	TRBJ2-1	CASRRRAGASPPVRGEQFF	TGTGCCAGCAGACGTCGAGCGGGAGCCTCCCCCCCAGTCCGAGGTGAGCAGTTCTTC
TRBD1	-	TRBV27	TRBJ1-1	CASSRTGGMGWTEAFF	TGTGCCAGCAGTCGGACAGGGGGCATGGGTTGGACTGAAGCTTTCTTT
-	few	TRBV28	TRBJ2-7	CASSLVGGYLYEQYF	TGTGCCAGCAGCCTAGTAGGTGGATACCTCTACGAGCAGTACTTC
TRBD2	-	TRBV7-9	TRBJ2-7	CASSSPGTSGMATYEQYF	TGTGCCAGCAGCAGCCCCGGAACTAGCGGGATGGCGACCTACGAGCAGTACTTC
-	-	TRBV18	TRBJ1-1	CASSPRSAGESSEAFF	TGTGCCAGCTCACCAAGGTCGGCAGGGGAGTCCTCTGAAGCTTTCTTT
-	few	TRBV5-1	TRBJ2-7	CASSQDWISGEQYF	TGCGCCAGCAGCCAGGACTGGATATCGGGCGAGCAGTACTTC
-	-	TRBV2	TRBJ1-5	CASSDSLGQGRNQPQHF	TGTGCCAGCAGTGACAGTCTGGGGCAGGGTCGAAATCAGCCCCAGCATTTT
TRBD2	-	TRBV28	TRBJ2-3	CASSLVGSGRDTDTQYF	TGTGCCAGCAGTTTAGTTGGTAGCGGGAGAGATACAGATACGCAGTATTTT
TRBD1	-	TRBV19	TRBJ1-5	CASSASQGASQPQHF	TGTGCCAGTAGCGCCTCTCAGGGGGCGAGTCAGCCCCAGCATTTT
TRBD1	-	TRBV4-2	TRBJ2-6	CASSQEGGGANVLTF	TGTGCCAGCAGCCAAGAAGGGGGCGGGGCCAACGTCCTGACTTTC
-	few	TRBV4-1	TRBJ2-3	CASSRQPGSEQYF	TGCGCCAGCAGCCGCCAGCCAGGGTCCGAGCAGTATTTT
TRBD1	-	TRBV28	TRBJ2-1	CASRGGGQGYNEQFF	TGTGCCAGCAGGGGCGGGGGACAGGGTTACAATGAGCAGTTCTTC
-	-	TRBV5-1	TRBJ2-7	CASSPNPGTAADEQYF	TGCGCCAGCAGCCCCAATCCCGGGACGGCGGCCGATGAGCAGTACTTC
TRBD1	-	TRBV29-1	TRBJ1-1	CSFRQGNTEAFF	TGCAGCTTCCGACAGGGGAACACTGAAGCTTTCTTT